The 10 T cell receptor beta chains given below trace back to one sample, sequenced in a study of T cell changes during pregnancy in multiple sclerosis. The method was immunoSEQ multiplex PCR; TCRdb's version includes in-frame clones alone and lacks a portion of them. The data contain around 72,000 clones, around 92% of them seen just once; the ten biggest clones take up around 0.7%. The source was peripheral blood, collected in the third trimester of pregnancy. All receptors derive from a female donor in good health, enrolled as a control in a pregnancy study.

The chain carries TRBV4-1 and TRBJ1-2, with 9 bases lining up with TRBD1. Germline CDR1 MGHRA, CDR2 YSYEKL. The CDR3 spans 14 residues. V was pared by 6 bases and J by 4 bases, with 6 bases of the junction left unmatched. The CDR3 DNA reads as TGCGCCAGCAGACCTCCGACAGGGGGCTATGGCTACACCTTC. It translates to CASRPPTGGYGYTF.

V is TRBV7-2 and J is TRBJ1-2, with D uncertain. The CDR3 length is 15 residues. Trimming removed 6 bases from V and 5 bases from J, with 19 bases in between. In germline, CDR1 is SGHTA, CDR2 FQGNSA. The CDR3 here is CASRFRGLPPYGYTF. DNA of the CDR3: TGTGCCAGCAGGTTCCGAGGACTACCACCTTATGGCTACACCTTC.

The V gene is TRBV13, the J gene TRBJ2-1, with 9 bases that match TRBD2. Germline V gives CDR1 PRHDT, CDR2 FYEKMQ (reference sequence). The ends lost 5 bases at V and 8 bases at J; junction bases unmatched: 7. This CDR3 is built from 14 residues. CDR3 DNA sequence: TGTGCCAGCAGCCGGCGGGAGGGCCGCGATGAGCAGTTCTTC. The encoded protein is CASSRREGRDEQFF.

This sequence joins TRBV11-2 and TRBJ2-7, with TRBD1 matching 8 bases. The germline V gene has CDR1 SGHAT and CDR2 FQNNGV. J lost 5 bases, V lost 5 bases, and 11 bases had no gene match. This CDR3 contains 15 residues. The CDR3 protein is CASSPNRDRLHEQYF. The CDR3 DNA follows: TGTGCCAGCAGCCCCAACCGGGACAGGCTCCACGAGCAGTACTTC.

The gene calls are TRBV19 and TRBJ1-1; D not resolved. The CDR3 loop spans 15 amino acids. Germline values: CDR1 LNHDA, CDR2 SQIVND (reference sequence). Between the trimmed V and J ends, which lost 7 bases and 1 base, there was a span of 16 bases. CDR3 in amino acids: CASTLTGAGNTEAFF. The CDR3 DNA reads TGTGCCAGTACCCTGACGGGAGCCGGGAACACTGAAGCTTTCTTT.

The rearrangement links TRBV6-5 to TRBJ2-3; the match to TRBD2 covers 10 bases. Germline V gene sequence: CDR1 MNHEY, CDR2 SVGAGI. Germline trimming cut 2 bases from V and 4 bases from J; bases unmatched to any gene: 6. The CDR3 sequence is 16 residues long. The CDR3 is CASSYRASGSADTQYF. CDR3 nucleotides: TGTGCCAGCAGTTACAGGGCTAGCGGGAGCGCAGATACGCAGTATTTT.

V is TRBV7-6 and J is TRBJ1-2; D perhaps matches TRBD1 (6 bases). V dropped 1 base and J dropped 5 bases, with 14 bases sitting between them. Per germline, CDR1 SGHVS and CDR2 FNYEAQ. The CDR3 has 15 residues. This CDR3 is CASSLVPGQMYGYTF. CDR3 in DNA: TGTGCCAGCAGCTTAGTGCCAGGACAGATGTATGGCTACACCTTC. Together with reference TRBV7-6 and TRBJ1-2, the CDR3 gives the full variable domain: GAGVSQSPRYKVTKRGQDVALRCDPISGHVSLYWYRQALGQGPEFLTYFNYEAQQDKSGLPNDRFSAERPEGSISTLTIQRTEQRDSAMYRCASSLVPGQMYGYTFGSGTRLTVV.

The chain couples TRBV6-6 to TRBJ2-7; TRBD1 might be the D (6 bases). Germline CDR1 MNHNY, CDR2 SVGAGI (reference sequence). There are 15 residues in the CDR3. Trimming pared 4 bases from V and 5 bases from J, leaving 18 bases between. CDR3: CASSSPQTGTDEQYF. The CDR3 DNA reads as TGTGCCAGCAGTTCTCCTCAGACAGGTACGGACGAGCAGTACTTC.

V and J are TRBV19 and TRBJ2-3; D gene unclear. Trimming shortened V by 0 bases and J by 2 bases, and 6 bases separated the two germline ends. The CDR3 has 14 residues. Germline CDR1 and CDR2: LNHDA and SQIVND (reference sequence). In DNA form, the CDR3 reads TGTGCCAGTAGTATAGATGAGCTCACAGATACGCAGTATTTT. This sequence encodes CASSIDELTDTQYF.

The chain employs TRBV28 and TRBJ2-7; perhaps TRBD2 as D (6 bases). Per germline, CDR1 MDHEN and CDR2 SYDVKM. V lost 3 bases to trimming and J lost 4 bases, with 13 bases between them. This CDR3 has 14 amino acids. CDR3 coding DNA: TGTGCCAGCAGTTTGCCCGGTCGGGGGTACGAGCAGTACTTC. It yields the protein CASSLPGRGYEQYF.